The clone carrying this TCR beta chain was detected ten times or more. Its antigen is still unknown. V lost 4 bases to trimming and J lost 4 bases, with 11 bases between them. In germline, CDR1 is MNHNY, CDR2 SVGAGI (reference sequence). This CDR3 is built from 13 residues. The data derive from a study of human T cells and chemical hapten exposure. Study-wide results and caveats: DPC sensitization produced no change in TCRs with frequency above 1 in 1000.

Time point: pre-sensitization, week 0. Treatment meaning: therapeutic diphenylcyclopropenone sensitization with weekly scalp DPC. TCRdb re-called the RACE reads through MiXCR, storing one row per CDR3 protein. Of about 53,000 distinct CDR3 sequences in the sample, 9.5% to 10% were seen once. V gene TRBV6-6 combines with J gene TRBJ2-7, with D perhaps matching TRBD2 (6 bases). The origin of this receptor is a man aged 35-49 years with alopecia areata. Some clones in this sample may be carry-over from other donors' samples. The source was whole blood, collected in connection with sensitization to the hapten diphenylcyclopropenone (DPC). The CDR3 is CASSWAEGYEQYF. DNA for the CDR3: TGTGCCAGCAGTTGGGCGGAGGGATACGAGCAGTACTTC.